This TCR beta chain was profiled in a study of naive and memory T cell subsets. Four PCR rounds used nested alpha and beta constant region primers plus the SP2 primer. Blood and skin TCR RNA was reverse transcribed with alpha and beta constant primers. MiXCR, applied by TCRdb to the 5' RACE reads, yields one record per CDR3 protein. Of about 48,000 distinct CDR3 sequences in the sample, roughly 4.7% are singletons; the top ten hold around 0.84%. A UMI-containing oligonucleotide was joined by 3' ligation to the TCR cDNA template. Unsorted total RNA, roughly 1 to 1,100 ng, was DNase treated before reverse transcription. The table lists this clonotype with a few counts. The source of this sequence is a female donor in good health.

In DNA form, the CDR3 reads TGCAGCGTCGTGGGGGGAGAGATTAGTACCGGGGAGCTGTTTTTT. Encoded protein: CSVVGGEISTGELFF. This chain connects TRBV29-1 to TRBJ2-2; D is perhaps TRBD2 (6 bases). Per the germline V gene, CDR1 is SQVTM and CDR2 is ANQGSEA. The CDR3 runs 15 residues. Deletions cut 6 bases from V and 5 bases from J, with 19 bases between.